This TCR beta chain was sequenced for a study of control samples from healthy donors and cancer patients. The method was immunoSEQ multiplex PCR; TCRdb's version includes in-frame clones alone and lacks a portion of them. The sample holds about 160,000 clones, approximately 90% seen once. The CDR3 contains 13 residues. The germline V and J ends were trimmed by 2 bases and 4 bases, with 7 bases remaining between them. The germline CDR1 and CDR2 sequences are SGHDT and YYEEEE. Sequenced material: blood. V is TRBV5-6 and J is TRBJ1-5; no clear D gene. This TCR was sampled from a woman in her 30s in good health. As DNA, the CDR3 is TGTGCCAGCAGCTTTCGGCCAAATCAGCCCCAGCATTTT. It translates to CASSFRPNQPQHF.